A selection of T cell receptor beta chains follows, all from one sample in a study of neurological immune-mediated disorders. Using its own MiXCR run on the 5' RACE reads, TCRdb lists one record per CDR3 protein. Of 60,000 or so distinct CDR3 sequences in the sample, about 3.3% are singletons; the top ten hold 7.1%. Sequencing used PBMCs. Receptor source: a woman between 55 and 75 years old with multiple sclerosis. Each CDR3 is given with its conserved first and last residue. Not every row has a clone size; where given, it reads once, few, many or a size class.

clone size	V gene	CDR3 protein
many	TRBV5-1	CASSYGLAGVSGELFF
many	TRBV5-1	CASSYRDSNEQFF
many	TRBV6-2/TRBV6-3	CASRALDRGVYNEQFF
many	TRBV6-2/TRBV6-3	CASSFTTSWDEQFF
many	TRBV11-2	CASSPPASVHKETQYF
medium-sized	TRBV10-3	CATWNLGSDTGELFF
-	TRBV7-3	CASSLIGGTDTQYF
many	TRBV20-1	CSALSFEQYF
many	TRBV4-2	CASSHGQGRLSGNTIYF
many	TRBV6-5	CASSFSGGETQYF
many	TRBV7-8	CASSLASGGSSTEAFF